The source of this TCR beta chain is a study of CD8+ T cells in alopecia areata. Investigators isolated RNA and reverse transcribed it into cDNA to act as the sequencing template. Sequencing used immunoSEQ multiplex PCR; TCRdb keeps in-frame clones, though not all of them. This sample has about 300,000 clones, each found more than once. Trimming removed 4 bases from V and 0 bases from J; junction bases left unmatched: 4. The length of the CDR3 is 15 residues. Germline loops: CDR1 NSHNY, CDR2 SYGAGN. It was with CD4, CD8alpha, NKG2D, NKG2ACE and other markers that pooled cutaneous lymph node cells were sorted. This clone appeared a few times. Gene names refer to mouse genes. The read ends 4 residues shy of where the CDR3 ends; the end is completed using the germline J gene.

The chain employs TRBV13-1 and TRBJ2-7, with TRBD2 matching over 10 bases. The specimen sequenced was CD4+ T cells sorted from a lymph node. The clonotype comes from a C3H/HeJ mouse with alopecia areata. Strain MHC haplotype: H2-k. The sequenced CDR3 bases are TGTGCCAGCAGTCGACTGGGGGGATTCTCCTAT. Translation gives CASSRLGGFSY. The full CDR3 protein reads CASSRLGGFSYEQYF.